What follows are 13 T cell receptor beta chains derived from one specimen sequenced in a study of regulatory T cells in long-lasting Graves disease. Time point here: newly diagnosed GD, antithyroid drugs for less than 3 months. RNA isolated from PBMCs was used to make the TCR library. Building the TCR beta libraries relied on iRepertoire HTBI primers, and CDR3 regions underwent Arm-PCR. TCRdb analysed the multiplex PCR reads with MiXCR anew, one entry per CDR3 protein. The sample consists of 300,000 to 450,000 distinct CDR3 sequences, less than 20% of them appearing once. This specimen was peripheral blood mononuclear cells (PBMCs), taken at new diagnosis, from a patient treated with antithyroid drugs. These TCRs come from a female donor with Graves disease.

This clonotype was seen only a few times. This chain joins TRBV10-3 and TRBJ1-2; D is uncertain. CDR1 is ENHRY and CDR2 is SYGVKD in the germline V gene. The CDR3 is 15 amino acids. Between the trimmed V and J ends, which lost 10 bases and 4 bases, there was a span of 22 bases. CDR3 sequence: CATATNPHGPYGYTF. The CDR3 DNA follows: TGTGCCACCGCAACAAATCCTCATGGACCCTATGGCTACACCTTC.

This sequence joins TRBV10-1 and TRBJ1-1; D uncertain. CDR1 WNHNN and CDR2 SYGVQD come from the germline V gene (reference sequence). V dropped 0 bases and J dropped 11 bases, with 19 bases sitting between them. The CDR3 is 15 amino acids. Here the CDR3 DNA reads TGCGCCAGCAGTGAGTCCTCGGGGTTCTACGGTGAGGCTTTCTTT. This gives the protein CASSESSGFYGEAFF.

This chain links TRBV29-1 with TRBJ2-7; 11 nucleotides agree with TRBD1. Trimming cost V 4 bases and J 2 bases; bases outside gene matches: 4. CDR3 length equals 14 residues. CDR1 and CDR2 (germline): SQVTM, ANQGSEA. CDR3 loop: CSVGDRGFPYEQYF. The DNA of the CDR3 is TGCAGCGTTGGGGACAGGGGGTTCCCCTACGAGCAGTACTTC.

There are many counts of this clonotype. The rearrangement uses TRBV2 and TRBJ1-6; 10 bases line up with TRBD1. There are 12 residues in the CDR3. Germline trimming cut 9 bases from V and 8 bases from J; bases unmatched to any gene: 1. Per germline, CDR1 SNHLY and CDR2 FYNNEI. In nucleotides, the CDR3 is TGTGCCAGTGGACAGGGGGATTCACCCCTCCACTTT. The encoded protein is CASGQGDSPLHF.

The CDR3 loop reads CASSLKVPGLPSPLHF. The CDR3 region has the DNA TGTGCCAGCAGCTTAAAGGTGCCAGGGCTCCCTTCACCCCTCCACTTT. J is TRBJ1-6 and V is TRBV7-3; D might be TRBD1 (5 bases). CDR3 length: 16 amino acids. Germline CDR1 is SGHTA and CDR2 is FQGTGA. Trimming removed 1 base at V and 9 bases at J, with 16 bases between.

Many counts were recorded for this clonotype. The chain recombines TRBV7-2 with TRBJ2-2; TRBD1 might be the D (6 bases). In germline, CDR1 is SGHTA, CDR2 FQGNSA. This CDR3 region has 15 residues. Between the trimmed V and J ends, which lost 1 base and 7 bases, there was a span of 13 bases. Written as DNA, the CDR3 is TGTGCCAGCAGCTTAGTTGGGGGCGCGAGCGGGGAGCTGTTTTTT. This codes for CASSLVGGASGELFF.

This clonotype came up many times. This CDR3 reads CASNLGGRGTGDYTF. CDR3 DNA sequence: TGTGCCAGCAACCTTGGCGGAAGGGGTACAGGCGACTACACCTTC. This sequence joins TRBV7-9 and TRBJ1-2; a weak D match, TRBD1 (5 bases). Trimming took 7 bases from V and 10 from J, leaving 25 bases between them. The CDR3 runs to 15 residues. Germline-derived CDR1 and CDR2 are SEHNR and FQNEAQ (reference sequence).

The table lists this clonotype with a few counts. The chain carries TRBV4-3 and TRBJ2-5, with D perhaps TRBD2 (5 bases). This CDR3 is 15 amino acids long. Germline V gene lookup returns CDR1 LGHNA and CDR2 YSLEER. Trimming cost V 2 bases and J 0 bases, with 10 bases left between them. DNA for the CDR3: TGCGCCAGCAGCCAATCCGCGGGCCACCAAGAGACCCAGTACTTC. Translating gives CASSQSAGHQETQYF.

This clonotype has ten or more counts. The gene calls are TRBV20-1 and TRBJ2-1, with D uncertain. V was shortened by 3 bases and J by 4 bases, with 10 bases between the two germline ends. This CDR3 region has 13 residues. Germline V CDR1 and CDR2: DFQATT, SNEGSKA (reference sequence). This chain's CDR3 is CSARTYVYNEQFF. The CDR3 DNA reads TGCAGTGCTAGGACTTACGTATACAATGAGCAGTTCTTC.

This clonotype occurred many times. The chain has TRBV20-1 and TRBJ1-5; TRBD1 matches 8 bases. J lost 5 bases, V lost 4 bases, and 4 bases had no gene match. The CDR3 has 13 residues. The germline gives CDR1 DFQATT, CDR2 SNEGSKA (reference sequence). The CDR3 sequence is CSAMGQVDQPQHF. The DNA of the CDR3 is TGCAGTGCTATGGGACAGGTAGATCAGCCCCAGCATTTT.

This clonotype was seen at least ten times. The chain links TRBV20-1 to TRBJ2-3; weak D call: TRBD1 (6 bases). This CDR3 spans 17 amino acids. Germline CDR1 is DFQATT and CDR2 is SNEGSKA (reference sequence). V dropped 6 bases and J dropped 3 bases, with 25 bases sitting between them. CDR3 sequence (DNA): TGCAGTGCGGACCAACCCCAAACAGGGACGGGAACAGATACGCAGTATTTT. It translates to CSADQPQTGTGTDTQYF.

This clonotype was detected many times. This rearrangement joins TRBV13 to TRBJ1-5; TRBD1 might be the D (6 bases). This CDR3 is 14 amino acids long. Germline V gene lookup returns CDR1 PRHDT and CDR2 FYEKMQ (reference sequence). Trimming pared 3 bases from V and 7 bases from J, leaving 13 bases between. The CDR3 spells CASSLGQGRQPQHF. The CDR3 coding sequence is TGTGCCAGCAGCTTGGGCCAGGGGCGGCAGCCCCAGCATTTT.

This clonotype was counted ten times or more. The rearrangement links TRBV5-5 to TRBJ1-5; D remains unclear. The CDR3 runs 15 residues. V was clipped by 0 bases and J by 2 bases, with 9 bases between them. CDR1 and CDR2 from the germline V gene are SGHKS and YYEKEE (reference sequence). The CDR3 spells CASSLAMLGNQPQHF. CDR3 in DNA: TGTGCCAGCAGCTTGGCCATGTTGGGCAATCAGCCCCAGCATTTT. The full variable domain, rest sourced from reference TRBV5-5 and TRBJ1-5, is DAGVTQSPTHLIKTRGQQVTLRCSPISGHKSVSWYQQVLGQGPQFIFQYYEKEERGRGNFPDRFSARQFPNYSSELNVNALLLGDSALYLCASSLAMLGNQPQHFGDGTRLSIL.